This T cell receptor beta chain came from a study of blood T cell dynamics during melanoma immunotherapy. V lost 1 base to trimming and J lost 4 bases; unmatched junction nucleotides: 1. CDR3 length: 15 amino acids. Per the germline V gene, CDR1 is SGHDT and CDR2 is YYEEEE. Time point specified: pre-treatment baseline. Patients with prior systemic cancer treatment, concomitant immunosuppressants, or other active malignancies were excluded. The table came from immunoSEQ multiplex PCR; TCRdb's copy has only in-frame clones and leaves some out. The data contain about 9,900 clones, about 86% of them singletons.

The chain links TRBV5-6 to TRBJ2-1; 11 bases line up with TRBD1. The material was blood, obtained from a patient treated with checkpoint blockade. This TCR derives from a human donor with melanoma. The CDR3 protein is CASSLRDRGYNEQFF. CDR3 nucleotides: TGTGCCAGCAGCTTGCGGGACAGGGGGTACAATGAGCAGTTCTTC.